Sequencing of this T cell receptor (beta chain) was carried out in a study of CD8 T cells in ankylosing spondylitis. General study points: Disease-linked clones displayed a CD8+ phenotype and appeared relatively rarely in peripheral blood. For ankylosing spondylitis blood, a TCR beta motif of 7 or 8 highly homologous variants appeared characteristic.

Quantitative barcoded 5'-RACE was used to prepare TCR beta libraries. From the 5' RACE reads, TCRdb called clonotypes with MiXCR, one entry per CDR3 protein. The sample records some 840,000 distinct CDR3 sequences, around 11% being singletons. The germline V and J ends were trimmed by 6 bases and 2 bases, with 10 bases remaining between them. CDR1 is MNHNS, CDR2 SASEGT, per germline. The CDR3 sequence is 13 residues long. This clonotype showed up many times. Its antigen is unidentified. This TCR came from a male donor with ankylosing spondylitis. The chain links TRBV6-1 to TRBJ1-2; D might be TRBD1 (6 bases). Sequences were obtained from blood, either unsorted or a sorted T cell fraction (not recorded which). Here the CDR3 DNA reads TGTGCCAGCAGGCGACAGGAGAACTATGGCTACACCTTC. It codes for CASRRQENYGYTF.